The sequence of this T cell receptor beta chain was determined in a study of blood T cell repertoires in COVID-19. The CDR3 has 15 amino acids. The V and J ends lost 0 bases and 5 bases respectively, with 11 bases between them. CDR1 is SGHDT, CDR2 YYEEEE, per germline. Study processing details: Amplifying reference gene primers gave estimates of nucleated cell counts. TCRdb's table, derived via immunoSEQ multiplex PCR, lists solely in-frame clones and lacks some. Clone size and the V and J calls come from that table; the DNA yielded D and trimming. The sample shows 25,000 to 35,000 clones, around 88% of them seen only once.

The sample taken for sequencing was peripheral blood. The chain recombines TRBV5-6 with TRBJ2-2, with D possibly being TRBD2 (6 bases). The TCR sequence derives from a human donor in a cohort sampled during active COVID-19. The CDR3 DNA sequence: TGTGCCAGCAGCTTGGAGGCAGGAGGGACCGGGGAGCTGTTTTTT. Translating gives CASSLEAGGTGELFF.